The next 18 T cell receptor beta chains were all read from a single sample in a study of PD-L1 blockade in urothelial cancer (dated by TCRdb to between 2016 and 2019). Libraries came from the immunoSEQ multiplex PCR assay. TCRdb stores this immuneACCESS table with in-frame sequences only. Part of the clones is absent; in the studies checked, under half of the shortfall reflects unresolved V genes, and no reason is known for the rest. This sample gives roughly 91,000 clones in total; more than 75% of them show up just once. The top ten clones comprise roughly 14% of the sample. The sample's time point label is to be understood as: pretreatment peripheral blood. This specimen consisted of PBMCs, obtained around atezolizumab (anti-PD-L1) treatment. These receptors were obtained from a man aged 55 to 70 with urothelial cancer.

This chain connects TRBV19 to TRBJ2-2; D is perhaps TRBD2 (5 bases). Trimming shortened V by 5 bases and J by 6 bases, and 16 bases separated the two germline ends. The CDR3 is 15 amino acids. CDR1 and CDR2 (germline): LNHDA, SQIVND (reference sequence). As DNA, the CDR3 is TGTGCCAGTAGTTTTAAGGTTTCGGGGTCCGGGGAGCTGTTTTTT. Translation gives CASSFKVSGSGELFF.

The count of this clone is one. The rearrangement links TRBV6-6 to TRBJ2-5; D remains ambiguous. CDR1 is MNHNY and CDR2 is SVGAGI in the germline V gene (reference sequence). V gave up 5 bases and J gave up 1 base, with 5 bases separating them. The CDR3 is 12 amino acids. This chain's CDR3 is CASSQIQETQYF. Written as DNA, the CDR3 is TGTGCCAGCAGTCAAATCCAAGAGACCCAGTACTTC.

V and J are TRBV15 and TRBJ2-1; 13 bases are a match to TRBD2. The CDR3 loop spans 20 amino acids. Germline V CDR1 and CDR2: LNHNV, YYDKDF (reference sequence). With 5 bases clipped from V and 7 bases from J, the junction kept 20 bases outside the gene matches. CDR3 in amino acids: CATSDPGTSGVPELVNEQFF. The CDR3, as DNA: TGTGCCACCAGCGACCCCGGGACTAGCGGGGTGCCTGAGCTGGTTAATGAGCAGTTCTTC.

V is TRBV9 and J is TRBJ2-3; no definite D call. CDR1 is SGDLS and CDR2 is YYNGEE in the germline V gene. The CDR3 length is 16 residues. V gave up 3 bases and J gave up 0 bases, with 14 bases separating them. CDR3 protein: CASSDLWRSSTDTQYF. The CDR3 nucleotides are TGTGCCAGCAGCGATCTTTGGCGGTCTAGCACAGATACGCAGTATTTT.

This clone occurred a few times. This sequence joins TRBV6-1 and TRBJ1-1; 10 nucleotides match TRBD1. Germline CDR1 reads MNHNS; CDR2 reads SASEGT. This CDR3 is 17 amino acids long. Trimming removed 3 bases from V and 4 bases from J; junction bases left unmatched: 11. CDR3 DNA sequence: TGTGCCAGCAGTGAGTGGACAGGGGGTTATCTGGTCACTGAAGCTTTCTTT. Protein: CASSEWTGGYLVTEAFF.

The chain joins TRBV28 to TRBJ1-1, with TRBD1 identical over 7 bases. V shed 4 bases and J 6 bases; nucleotides not matched to a gene: 8. Germline V gene lookup returns CDR1 MDHEN and CDR2 SYDVKM. This CDR3 has 14 amino acids. The CDR3 spells CASSSATGAPEAFF. For the CDR3, the DNA is TGTGCCAGCAGTTCCGCTACAGGGGCCCCTGAAGCTTTCTTT.

The chain employs TRBV11-2 and TRBJ2-1; TRBD1 agrees at 7 bases. CDR1 is SGHAT, CDR2 FQNNGV, per germline. This CDR3 spans 15 amino acids. V trimming: 5 bases; J trimming: 7 bases; junction bases outside the gene matches: 11. The CDR3 sequence: CASSPPGTERNEQFF. The CDR3 DNA reads TGTGCCAGCAGCCCCCCCGGGACAGAGAGAAATGAGCAGTTCTTC. Filled out from reference TRBV11-2 and TRBJ2-1, the complete variable domain reads EAGVAQSPRYKIIEKRQSVAFWCNPISGHATLYWYQQILGQGPKLLIQFQNNGVVDDSQLPKDRFSAERLKGVDSTLKIQPAKLEDSAVYLCASSPPGTERNEQFFGPGTRLTVL.

V and J are TRBV9 and TRBJ1-2, with 7 bases lining up with TRBD1. V lost 4 bases, J lost 8 bases, and 14 bases stayed unmatched. This CDR3 has 15 residues. In germline, CDR1 is SGDLS, CDR2 YYNGEE. In DNA form, the CDR3 reads TGTGCCAGCAGCCTCGAACGAGGGGGCCTAACGGGCTACACCTTC. It specifies CASSLERGGLTGYTF.

This chain's CDR3 is CASGRQGGKIGNTIYF. The CDR3 DNA sequence: TGTGCCAGCGGCAGACAGGGCGGGAAGATTGGAAACACCATATATTTT. The V gene is TRBV7-2, the J gene TRBJ1-3; TRBD1 agrees at 7 bases. Germline CDR1 SGHTA, CDR2 FQGNSA. The CDR3 is 16 residues long. The ends lost 8 bases at V and 3 bases at J; junction bases unmatched: 13.

This clone was picked up one time. The chain employs TRBV7-8 and TRBJ2-3; TRBD2 aligns across 8 bases. CDR1 is SGHVS and CDR2 is FQNEAQ in the germline V gene. The CDR3 runs to 14 residues. Germline trimming cut 5 bases from V and 10 bases from J; bases unmatched to any gene: 11. The CDR3 DNA sequence: TGTGCCAGCAGCACTAGGCAGCGGGAGCGTGCGCAGTATTTT. Amino acid sequence: CASSTRQRERAQYF.

V and J are TRBV5-1 and TRBJ2-3; TRBD2 agrees at 10 bases. Trimming cost V 2 bases and J 0 bases; bases outside gene matches: 3. Germline CDR1 is SGHRS and CDR2 is YFSETQ. CDR3 length: 16 amino acids. The CDR3 is CASSLKAGGSTDTQYF. The CDR3 nucleotides read TGCGCCAGCAGCTTAAAAGCGGGAGGGAGCACAGATACGCAGTATTTT.

In this sample, this clone turned up once. The chain couples TRBV15 to TRBJ2-2; maybe TRBD2 (6 bases). With 0 bases removed from V and 3 bases from J, the gap between germline ends came to 11 bases. The CDR3 sequence is 16 residues long. In germline, CDR1 is LNHNV, CDR2 YYDKDF (reference sequence). The CDR3 sequence: CATSRDAGRDTGELFF. Here the CDR3 DNA reads TGTGCCACCAGCAGAGATGCGGGACGGGACACCGGGGAGCTGTTTTTT.

The chain has TRBV5-1 and TRBJ1-5; D remains ambiguous. This CDR3 has 14 amino acids. Germline V gene sequence: CDR1 SGHRS, CDR2 YFSETQ. V shed 0 bases and J shed 5 bases, with 9 bases lying between them. The CDR3 is CASSLVPDYQPQHF. DNA of the CDR3: TGCGCCAGCAGCTTGGTTCCTGACTATCAGCCCCAGCATTTT. Supplemented by reference TRBV5-1 and TRBJ1-5, the full variable domain reads KAGVTQTPRYLIKTRGQQVTLSCSPISGHRSVSWYQQTPGQGLQFLFEYFSETQRNKGNFPGRFSGRQFSNSRSEMNVSTLELGDSALYLCASSLVPDYQPQHFGDGTRLSIL.

The chain couples TRBV2 to TRBJ2-1; D remains ambiguous. CDR1 and CDR2 from the germline V gene are SNHLY and FYNNEI. Deletions cut 4 bases from V and 4 bases from J, with 2 bases between. CDR3 length: 11 amino acids. The CDR3 loop reads CASSVYNEQFF. CDR3 in DNA: TGTGCCAGCAGTGTATACAATGAGCAGTTCTTC.

This chain links TRBV2 with TRBJ2-3; TRBD2 matches 9 bases. V was pared by 4 bases and J by 4 bases, with 6 bases of the junction left unmatched. CDR3 length: 15 residues. Germline V gene data show CDR1 as SNHLY and CDR2 as FYNNEI. The CDR3 protein is CASSVRLAESDTQYF. In DNA form, the CDR3 reads TGTGCCAGCAGTGTTCGACTAGCGGAATCAGATACGCAGTATTTT.

This chain links TRBV6-1 with TRBJ2-7; 9 nucleotides match TRBD1. The CDR3 has 12 residues. The germline V gene has CDR1 MNHNS and CDR2 SASEGT. With V trimmed by 10 bases and J by 4 bases, 5 bases remained unmatched. For the CDR3, the DNA is TGTGCCACTGGACAGGGGCCTTACGAGCAGTACTTC. This gives the protein CATGQGPYEQYF.

V gene TRBV7-2 combines with J gene TRBJ2-6, with 7 bases fitting TRBD1. J was trimmed by 0 bases and V by 4 bases; bases with no gene match: 6. Germline CDR1 and CDR2: SGHTA and FQGNSA. CDR3 length: 17 residues. CDR3 protein: CASSSRDRGSGANVLTF. Here the CDR3 DNA reads TGTGCCAGCAGCTCCCGGGACAGAGGCTCTGGGGCCAACGTCCTGACTTTC. The full variable domain, rest sourced from reference TRBV7-2 and TRBJ2-6, is GAGVSQSPSNKVTEKGKDVELRCDPISGHTALYWYRQSLGQGLEFLIYFQGNSAPDKSGLPSDRFSAERTGGSVSTLTIQRTQQEDSAVYLCASSSRDRGSGANVLTFGAGSRLTVL.

The chain carries TRBV7-2 and TRBJ2-7; weak D call: TRBD1 (5 bases). Germline V gene lookup returns CDR1 SGHTA and CDR2 FQGNSA. CDR3 size: 14 residues. Trimming stripped 8 bases from V and 6 bases from J, with 20 bases between. CDR3 sequence: CASGQGWSFSEQYF. In nucleotides, the CDR3 is TGTGCCAGCGGTCAGGGTTGGTCCTTCTCCGAGCAGTACTTC.